Listed below are T cell receptor beta chains from one sample, sequenced in a study of T cell repertoires in cytomegalovirus infection. TCRdb processed the reads anew with MiXCR; each CDR3 protein has one entry. The sample records about 130,000 distinct CDR3 sequences, about 24% being singletons. Which antigens these TCRs recognize remains unknown. The sample was PBMCs, sequenced either directly or after in vitro stimulation (not recorded which). These receptors all stem from a human donor in good health (CMV status not recorded). Some clones in this sample may be carry-over from other donors' samples. Both conserved end residues are part of each CDR3. A D gene is named only where the DNA matches it firmly. Some rows have no size entry. The others give once, few or many, or a class for an expanded clone.

D gene	V gene	J gene	clone size	CDR3 DNA	CDR3 protein
NA	TRBV11-2	TRBJ1-6	many	TGTGCCAGCAGCTTAGTAGTTGGGGCTGGGGGTTCACCCCTCCACTTT	CASSLVVGAGGSPLHF
NA	TRBV6-1	TRBJ2-2	few	TGTGCCAGCAAGGGCGTGAACACCGGGGAGCTGTTTTTT	CASKGVNTGELFF
NA	TRBV12-5	TRBJ1-4	NA	TGTGCTAGTGGTGAGATTTTGGGGTCTAATGAAAAACTGTTTTTT	CASGEILGSNEKLFF
NA	TRBV7-2	TRBJ1-6	many	TGTGCCAGCAGCTTAGACGGACCAAATTCACCCCTCCACTTT	CASSLDGPNSPLHF
NA	TRBV7-2	TRBJ2-7	NA	TGTGCCAGCAGCCAAGGGACGGCCCTCGAGCAGTACTTC	CASSQGTALEQYF
TRBD1	TRBV20-1	TRBJ2-3	few	TGCAGTGCTAGACAGGGGGGCACAGATACGCAGTATTTT	CSARQGGTDTQYF
NA	TRBV12-3/TRBV12-4	TRBJ1-6	NA	TGTGCCAGCAGCTATCCAGGGAGGAATTCACCCCTCCACTTT	CASSYPGRNSPLHF
NA	TRBV7-2	TRBJ2-7	many	TGTGCCAGCAGCTCGGGTCACTACGAGCAGTACTTC	CASSSGHYEQYF
NA	TRBV6-2/TRBV6-3	TRBJ2-1	many	TGTGCCAGCAGTTACCTTAGCGCGTTCAATGAGCAGTTCTTC	CASSYLSAFNEQFF
NA	TRBV7-2	TRBJ2-1	many	TGTGCCAGCAACCCCTTCCCAGGCTCCTACAATGAGCAGTTCTTC	CASNPFPGSYNEQFF
NA	TRBV9	TRBJ2-7	few	TGTGCCAGCAGCGTAGCTTGGGGGGCCATCTACGAGCAGTACTTC	CASSVAWGAIYEQYF
NA	TRBV11-3	TRBJ1-6	many	TGTGCCAGCAGCTTGGGGCCTAGTTCACCCCTCCACTTT	CASSLGPSSPLHF
TRBD1	TRBV7-2	TRBJ2-4	NA	TGTGCCAGCAGGGAGACAGGGGCCAAAAACATTCAGTACTTC	CASRETGAKNIQYF
NA	TRBV28	TRBJ2-4	few	TGTGCCAGCAGTCTCTTGGGGTTACAAAACATTCAGTACTTC	CASSLLGLQNIQYF
NA	TRBV20-1	TRBJ1-5	NA	TGCAGTGCTAGGAGAGATAGCAATCAGCCCCAGCATTTT	CSARRDSNQPQHF
NA	TRBV6-5	TRBJ1-6	NA	TGTGCCAGCAGTTACTCAGGGGTTCTAAATTCACCCCTCCACTTT	CASSYSGVLNSPLHF
TRBD2	TRBV7-2	TRBJ2-5	NA	TGTGCCAGCAGCTTCCAGCCTAGCGGGAGAGAGACCCAGTACTTC	CASSFQPSGRETQYF
NA	TRBV24-1	TRBJ1-2	few	TGTGCCACCAGGAAGTCCGGAATCTTC	CATRKSGIF
NA	TRBV24-1	TRBJ1-5	NA	TGTGCCACCAGTGATCCAGACAGCAATCAGCCCCAGCATTTT	CATSDPDSNQPQHF
NA	TRBV10-2	TRBJ2-1	NA	TGCGCCAGCAGTGAGCAGTTCTTC	CASSEQFF
NA	TRBV4-3	TRBJ2-7	NA	TGCGCCAGCAGCCAAGATAGAGGCTACGAGCAGTACTTC	CASSQDRGYEQYF
TRBD2	TRBV9	TRBJ2-7	NA	TGTGCCAGCAGCGTACCCGGACTAGCAGACTACGAGCAGTACTTC	CASSVPGLADYEQYF
TRBD1	TRBV6-2/TRBV6-3	TRBJ2-5	NA	TGTGCCAGCACCCGGACAGGGGGTCGAACCCAGTACTTC	CASTRTGGRTQYF
TRBD2	TRBV6-5	TRBJ2-1	NA	TGTGCCAGCAGTTACTCTGAGGCGGCTAGCGGGAGGAATTGGCAGTTCTTC	CASSYSEAASGRNWQFF
TRBD2	TRBV6-2/TRBV6-3	TRBJ2-4	NA	TGTGCCAGCAGTTACCCGCCCATCCGGACTAGCGGGAAAAACATTCAGTACTTC	CASSYPPIRTSGKNIQYF
TRBD1	TRBV30	TRBJ1-5	many	TGTGCCTGGGCCGGGACAGTTAATCAGCCCCAGCATTTT	CAWAGTVNQPQHF
TRBD1	TRBV6-2/TRBV6-3	TRBJ2-5	few	TGTGCCGGAAAGAACAGGGGGAACCTGGAGACCCAGTACTTC	CAGKNRGNLETQYF
TRBD1	TRBV6-2/TRBV6-3	TRBJ2-7	NA	TGTGCCAGCAGTCGCGGACAGGGGAAGCACTTC	CASSRGQGKHF
NA	TRBV7-2	TRBJ1-1	many	TGTGCCAGCAGCTCGACCCAACACGCGAACACTGAAGCTTTCTTT	CASSSTQHANTEAFF
TRBD2	TRBV2	TRBJ2-1	few	TGTGCCAGCAGCGTAACTAGCGGGAGGACCAATGAGCAGTTCTTC	CASSVTSGRTNEQFF
NA	TRBV24-1	TRBJ2-6	few	TGTGCCACCAGTGGGCAGAATGAGGCCAACGTCCTGACTTTC	CATSGQNEANVLTF